A single T cell receptor beta chain is shown here with its context. This entry comes from a study of technical replicates of blood from a few donors. Some clones are missing from TCRdb's copy, which holds only in-frame ones; the method was immunoSEQ multiplex PCR. There are 65,000 to 80,000 clones in the sample; 85% to 95% occur only once, and 0.35% to 0.45% lies in the top ten. The CDR3 has 12 residues. CDR1 SGHVS and CDR2 FQNEAQ come from the germline V gene. Trimming shortened V by 1 base and J by 10 bases, and 10 bases separated the two germline ends. The sequencing input was T cells isolated from PBMCs. The TCR comes from a human donor in good health. The chain employs TRBV7-8 and TRBJ1-1; D call uncertain. The CDR3 nucleotides are TGTGCCAGCAGCTTAGTCGAGGGTACAGCTTTCTTT. Amino acids: CASSLVEGTAFF.